This TCR beta chain originates from a study of early T cells in non-severe SARS-CoV-2 infection. This CDR3 region has 14 residues. The germline CDR1 and CDR2 sequences are MDHEN and SYDVKM. The V and J ends lost 8 bases and 2 bases, in that order; junction bases with no gene match: 8. Points from the study as a whole: Anti-spike CD8 responses were favored by VDJdb matching, which missed private and CD4 specificities.

The library protocol tagged individual cDNA molecules with unique molecular identifiers. TCRdb reprocessed the 5' RACE reads via MiXCR and lists one record per CDR3 protein. This sample has just over 95,000 distinct CDR3 sequences; 11% occur once, and the top ten carry about 5%. With regard to this clonotype: As yet, its antigen is unknown.

The chain has TRBV28 and TRBJ2-7; the match to TRBD2 covers 8 bases. Sequenced material: whole blood. The source of this sequence is an adult who was a healthcare worker with PCR-confirmed SARS-CoV-2 infection or an uninfected control (not recorded which). CDR3 residues: CASGGAGGPYEQYF. CDR3 DNA: TGTGCCAGCGGAGGGGCGGGAGGACCCTACGAGCAGTACTTC.